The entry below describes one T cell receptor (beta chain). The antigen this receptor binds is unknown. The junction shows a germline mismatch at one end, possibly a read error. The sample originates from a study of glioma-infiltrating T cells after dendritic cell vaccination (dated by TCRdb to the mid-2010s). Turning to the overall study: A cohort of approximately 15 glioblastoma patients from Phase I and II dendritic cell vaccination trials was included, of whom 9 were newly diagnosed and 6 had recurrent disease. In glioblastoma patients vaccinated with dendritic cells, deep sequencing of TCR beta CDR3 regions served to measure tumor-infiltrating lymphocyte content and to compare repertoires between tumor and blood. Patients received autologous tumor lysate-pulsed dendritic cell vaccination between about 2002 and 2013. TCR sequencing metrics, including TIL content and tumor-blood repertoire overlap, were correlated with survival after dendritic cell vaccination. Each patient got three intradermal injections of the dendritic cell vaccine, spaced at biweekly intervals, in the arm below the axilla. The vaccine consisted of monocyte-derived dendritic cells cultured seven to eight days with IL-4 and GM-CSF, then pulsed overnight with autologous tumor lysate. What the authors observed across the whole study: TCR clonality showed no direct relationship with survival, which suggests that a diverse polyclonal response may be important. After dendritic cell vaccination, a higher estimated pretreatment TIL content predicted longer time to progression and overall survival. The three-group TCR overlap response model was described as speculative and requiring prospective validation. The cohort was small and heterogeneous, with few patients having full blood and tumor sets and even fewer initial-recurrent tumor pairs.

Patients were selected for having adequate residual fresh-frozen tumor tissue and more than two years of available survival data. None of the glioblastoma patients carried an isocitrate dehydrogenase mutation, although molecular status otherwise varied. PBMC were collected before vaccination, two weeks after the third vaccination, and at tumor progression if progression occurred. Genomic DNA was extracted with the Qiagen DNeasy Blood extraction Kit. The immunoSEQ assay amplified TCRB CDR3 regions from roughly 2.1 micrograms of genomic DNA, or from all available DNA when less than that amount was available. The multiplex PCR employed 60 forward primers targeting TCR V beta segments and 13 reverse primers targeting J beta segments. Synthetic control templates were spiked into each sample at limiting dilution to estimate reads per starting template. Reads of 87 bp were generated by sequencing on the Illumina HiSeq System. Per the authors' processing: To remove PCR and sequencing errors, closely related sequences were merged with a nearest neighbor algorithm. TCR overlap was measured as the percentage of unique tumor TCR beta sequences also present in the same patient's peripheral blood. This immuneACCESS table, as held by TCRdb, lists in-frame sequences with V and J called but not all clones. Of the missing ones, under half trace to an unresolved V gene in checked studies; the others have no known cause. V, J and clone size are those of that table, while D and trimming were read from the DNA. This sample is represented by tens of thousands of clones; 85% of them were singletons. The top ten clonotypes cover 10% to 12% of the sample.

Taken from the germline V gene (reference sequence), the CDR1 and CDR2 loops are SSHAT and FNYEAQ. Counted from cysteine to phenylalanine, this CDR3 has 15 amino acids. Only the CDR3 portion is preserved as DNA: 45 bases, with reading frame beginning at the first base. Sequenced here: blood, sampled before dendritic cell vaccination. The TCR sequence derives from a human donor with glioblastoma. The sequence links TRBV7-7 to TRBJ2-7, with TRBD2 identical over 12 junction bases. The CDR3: CASSARTSGIGEQYF. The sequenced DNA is TGTGCTAGCAGCGCCAGGACTAGCGGGATAGGGGAGCAGTACTTC.